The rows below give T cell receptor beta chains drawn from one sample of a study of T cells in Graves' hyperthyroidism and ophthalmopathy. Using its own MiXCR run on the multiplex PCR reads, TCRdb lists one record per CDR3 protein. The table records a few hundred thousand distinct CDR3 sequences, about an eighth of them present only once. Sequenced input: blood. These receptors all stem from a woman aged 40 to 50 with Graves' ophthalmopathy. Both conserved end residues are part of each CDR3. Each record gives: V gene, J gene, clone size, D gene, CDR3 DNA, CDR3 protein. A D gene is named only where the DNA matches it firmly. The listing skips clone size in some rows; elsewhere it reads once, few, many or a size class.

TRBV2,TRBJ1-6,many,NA,TGTGCCAGCAGCCAAGAGGGCTCTCGGACTAATTCACCCCTCCACTTT,CASSQEGSRTNSPLHF
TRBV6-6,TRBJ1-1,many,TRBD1,TGTGCCAGCAGTTACGGTGGATCAGGGGGGGTTGGTGAAGCTTTCTTT,CASSYGGSGGVGEAFF
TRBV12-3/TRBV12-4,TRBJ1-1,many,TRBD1,TGTGCCAGCAGTTATCGACAGGGTAGGATTGAAGCTTTCTTT,CASSYRQGRIEAFF
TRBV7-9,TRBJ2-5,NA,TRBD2,TGTGCCAGCAGCTTCCTCCTAGCGGGAGGGCTTAGAGTCGAGGAGACCCAGTACTTC,CASSFLLAGGLRVEETQYF
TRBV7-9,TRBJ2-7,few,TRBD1,TGTGCCAGCAGCAAGACAGGGTCCTACGAGCAGTACTTC,CASSKTGSYEQYF
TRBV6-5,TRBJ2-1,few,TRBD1,TGTGCCAGCAGTTACTCGAGGGACAGGGACTACAATGAGCAGTTCTTC,CASSYSRDRDYNEQFF
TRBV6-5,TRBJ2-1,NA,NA,TGTGCCAGCAGTTACCCAGGGATCAATAAGCAGTTCTTC,CASSYPGINKQFF
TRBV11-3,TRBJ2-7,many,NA,TGTGCCAGCAGCCTCGGACAGTTTTCCACCTACGAGCAGTACTTC,CASSLGQFSTYEQYF
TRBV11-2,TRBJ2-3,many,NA,TGTGCCAGCAGCGCAGTGAGTTGGGGCGCAGATACGCAGTATTTT,CASSAVSWGADTQYF
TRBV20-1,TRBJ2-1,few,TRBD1,TGCAGTGCTCACGGACAGGGGAGGTCGAATGAGCAGTTCTTC,CSAHGQGRSNEQFF
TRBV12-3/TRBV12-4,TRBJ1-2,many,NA,TGTGCCAGCAGTCCACGGACGCCACATGCTCTCTATGGCTACACCTTC,CASSPRTPHALYGYTF
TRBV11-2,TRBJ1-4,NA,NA,TGTGCCAGCAGCTTAGATCAGGCGGCAAAACTGTTTTTT,CASSLDQAAKLFF
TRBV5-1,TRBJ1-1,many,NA,TGCGCCAGCAGCTTGGAGGGCCCTCAGAAGGCTTTCTTT,CASSLEGPQKAFF
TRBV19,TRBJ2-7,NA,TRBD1,TGTGCCAGCAGCACACAGGGGGCCGGGGGCGAGCAGTACTTC,CASSTQGAGGEQYF
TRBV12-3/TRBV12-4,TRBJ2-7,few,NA,TGTGCCAGCAGTTTGAGTTTCGGCGAGCAGTACTTC,CASSLSFGEQYF
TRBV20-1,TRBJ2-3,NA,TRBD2,TGCAGTGCGGTCGGAGCGGGAGGGAGGACAGATACGCAGTATTTT,CSAVGAGGRTDTQYF
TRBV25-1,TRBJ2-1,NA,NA,TGTGCCAGCAGTGAATATTGGGCGGGGGCCTCCTACAATGAGCAGTTCTTC,CASSEYWAGASYNEQFF
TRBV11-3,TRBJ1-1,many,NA,TGTGCCAGCAGCCAGGGACACGCCACTGAAGCTTTCTTT,CASSQGHATEAFF
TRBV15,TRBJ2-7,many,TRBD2,TGTGCCACCAGCAGAGACCCGTTAGCGGGAGGCGGGCAGTACTTC,CATSRDPLAGGGQYF
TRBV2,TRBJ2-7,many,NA,TGTGCCAGCAGTGATTCCTACAGGGCCTACGAGCAGTACTTC,CASSDSYRAYEQYF
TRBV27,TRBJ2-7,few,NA,TGTGCCAGCAGTTTCTCGCGCTACTACGAGCAGTACTTC,CASSFSRYYEQYF
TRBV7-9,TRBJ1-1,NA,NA,TGTGCCAGCAGCTTAAAAGCTGGAGGACAGAAGACTGAAGCTTTCTTT,CASSLKAGGQKTEAFF
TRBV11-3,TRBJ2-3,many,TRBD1,TGTGCCAGCAGCCAAGACTTCCTCACAGGGGCAGATACGCAGTATTTT,CASSQDFLTGADTQYF
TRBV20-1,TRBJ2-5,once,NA,TGCAGTGCTAGGGTAAACTTGGAAGAGACCCAGTACTTC,CSARVNLEETQYF
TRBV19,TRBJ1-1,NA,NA,TGTGCCAGTATCCTGGGTTCAGGGCACACTGAAGCTTTCTTT,CASILGSGHTEAFF
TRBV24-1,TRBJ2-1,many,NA,TGTGCCACCAGGGAACAGGGCATCGGCGAGCAGTTCTTC,CATREQGIGEQFF
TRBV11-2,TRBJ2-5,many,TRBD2,TGTGCCAGCAGCTTAGAAGGGCTAGCGGGGGTCACCCAGTACTTC,CASSLEGLAGVTQYF
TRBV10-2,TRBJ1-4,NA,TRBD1,TGCGCCAGCACCCCGGGACAGGGGTCTATTCTGTTTTTT,CASTPGQGSILFF
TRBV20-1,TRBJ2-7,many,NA,TGCAGTGCCCGCGGGGCCCCCTACGAGCAGTACTTC,CSARGAPYEQYF
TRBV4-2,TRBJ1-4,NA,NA,TGTGCCAGCAGCCAAGTTGGAGATCAGGAGGAACTGTTTTTT,CASSQVGDQEELFF
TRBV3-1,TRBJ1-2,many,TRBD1,TGTGCCAGCAGCCCGGACAGGATTAACTATGGCTACACCTTC,CASSPDRINYGYTF
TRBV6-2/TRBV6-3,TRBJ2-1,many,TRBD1,TGTGCCAGCACAGGGACAGGGCCCTACAATGAGCAGTTCTTC,CASTGTGPYNEQFF
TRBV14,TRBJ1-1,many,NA,TGTGCCAGCAGCCAAGATCAATGGACCGAGGCTTTCTTT,CASSQDQWTEAFF
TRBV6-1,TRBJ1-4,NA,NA,TGTGCCAGCAGGGAGAACAGGGTCGGTGATGAAAAACTGTTTTTT,CASRENRVGDEKLFF
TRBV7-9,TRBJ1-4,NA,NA,TGTGCCAGCAGCTTAGGGGCGGAGTCCCCTGCAACTAATGAAAAACTGTTTTTT,CASSLGAESPATNEKLFF
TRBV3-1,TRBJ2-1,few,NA,TGTGCCAGCAGCCAGCGACTAGTTAAAAGGAAGTTCTTC,CASSQRLVKRKFF
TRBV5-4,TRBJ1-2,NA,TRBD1,TGTGCCAGCACGATGGGAGGACAGGGGACGGAAGGCTACACCTTC,CASTMGGQGTEGYTF
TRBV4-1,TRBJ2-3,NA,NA,TGCGCCAGCAGCCAAGACGGGGCCACAGATACGCAGTATTTT,CASSQDGATDTQYF
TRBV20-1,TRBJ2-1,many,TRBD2,TGCAGTGCTACCTTAAAGATGACTAGCGGGGTGTACAATGAGCAGTTCTTC,CSATLKMTSGVYNEQFF
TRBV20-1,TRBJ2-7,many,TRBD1,TGCAGTGCTAACAGGGGCTTCGAGCAGTACTTC,CSANRGFEQYF
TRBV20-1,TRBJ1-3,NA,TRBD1,TGCAGTGCTAGGCACAGGGGAGCCGGAAACACCATATATTTT,CSARHRGAGNTIYF
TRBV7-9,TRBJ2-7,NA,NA,TGTGCCAGCAGCTCACCCTTATTCTCCTACGAGCAGTACTTC,CASSSPLFSYEQYF
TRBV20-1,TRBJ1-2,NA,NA,TGCAGTGCTAGGCCTCTCCCCTATGGCTACACCTTC,CSARPLPYGYTF
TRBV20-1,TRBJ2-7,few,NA,TGCAGTGCTAGGAGTGGGGCCCCCTACGAGCAGTACTTC,CSARSGAPYEQYF
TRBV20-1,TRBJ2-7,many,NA,TGCAGTGCTGGGGCTCTTGCGGGTGGCAATGAGCAGTACTTC,CSAGALAGGNEQYF
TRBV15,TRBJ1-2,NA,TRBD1,TGTGCCACCAGCGTCGACAGGGGGGTCAAAGCTAACTATGGCTACACCTTC,CATSVDRGVKANYGYTF
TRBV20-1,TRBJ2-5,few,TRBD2,TGCAGTGCTATTCTAGCGGGATCTTGGGAGACCCAGTACTTC,CSAILAGSWETQYF
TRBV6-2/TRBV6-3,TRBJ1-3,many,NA,TGTGCCGGAGCCGGGGGAGGAGGAAACACCATATATTTT,CAGAGGGGNTIYF
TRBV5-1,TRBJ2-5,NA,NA,TGCGCCAGCAGCTTACGTGGTGGGGGACGACAAGAGACCCAGTACTTC,CASSLRGGGRQETQYF